This T cell receptor beta chain emerged from a study of cytomegalovirus exposure and HLA in healthy donors. Regarding the study as a whole: Among donors in an Asian-associated ancestry cluster, a later analysis reportedly found fewer N-insertions than the approximately 700-donor mean. Cytomegalovirus status was reportedly diagnosed by the classifier with high specificity and sensitivity. Being productive about 90% or about 30% of the time was typical of most TCR beta V segments in an earlier analysis.

This clone has only a few counts. Its antigen is undetermined. A multiplex PCR was run with 60 Vbeta primers and 13 Jbeta primers. Profiled with immunoSEQ multiplex PCR; TCRdb holds only in-frame clones, not every one. The sample holds some 120,000 clones, roughly a tenth seen once. This CDR3 region has 17 residues. The germline V gene encodes CDR1 SEHNR and CDR2 FQNEAQ (reference sequence). With 5 bases clipped from V and 0 bases from J, the junction kept 9 bases outside the gene matches. The source is a woman aged 18-29 years in good health and CMV-seropositive. The sequenced material came from PBMCs. V usage is TRBV7-9 and J usage is TRBJ2-7; the match to TRBD2 covers 11 bases. This CDR3 reads CASSRGLAGGSSYEQYF. The CDR3 DNA follows: TGTGCCAGCAGCCGTGGACTAGCGGGCGGCAGCTCCTACGAGCAGTACTTC.